This note documents a single TCR beta chain sequence. The target antigen is unknown. The data were taken from a study of CD8 T cells in ankylosing spondylitis. Findings and limits, study-wide: In synovial fluid and blood from reactive arthritis, some motif variants were previously reported. The authors found the disease-linked clones to be CD8+ and relatively rare in peripheral blood. According to the report, clones linked to the disease were significantly enriched in matched synovial fluid samples taken from ankylosing spondylitis patients.

With molecular barcodes, quantitative 5'-RACE was used to make the TCR beta libraries. TCRdb itself ran the 5' RACE reads through MiXCR, one entry per CDR3 protein. The sample yields about 140,000 distinct CDR3 sequences, roughly 8% seen once. Germline values: CDR1 MNHEY, CDR2 SVGEGT. V was pared by 7 bases and J by 2 bases, with 10 bases of the junction left unmatched. The CDR3 runs to 15 residues. The rearrangement joins TRBV6-2 or TRBV6-3 to TRBJ2-7; 8 nucleotides agree with TRBD1. This receptor was identified in a male donor with ankylosing spondylitis. What was sequenced was synovial fluid, either unsorted or a sorted T cell fraction (not recorded which). This chain's CDR3 is CASIPGGTGAYEQYF. CDR3 DNA sequence: TGTGCCAGCATCCCCGGCGGGACAGGAGCCTACGAGCAGTACTTC.